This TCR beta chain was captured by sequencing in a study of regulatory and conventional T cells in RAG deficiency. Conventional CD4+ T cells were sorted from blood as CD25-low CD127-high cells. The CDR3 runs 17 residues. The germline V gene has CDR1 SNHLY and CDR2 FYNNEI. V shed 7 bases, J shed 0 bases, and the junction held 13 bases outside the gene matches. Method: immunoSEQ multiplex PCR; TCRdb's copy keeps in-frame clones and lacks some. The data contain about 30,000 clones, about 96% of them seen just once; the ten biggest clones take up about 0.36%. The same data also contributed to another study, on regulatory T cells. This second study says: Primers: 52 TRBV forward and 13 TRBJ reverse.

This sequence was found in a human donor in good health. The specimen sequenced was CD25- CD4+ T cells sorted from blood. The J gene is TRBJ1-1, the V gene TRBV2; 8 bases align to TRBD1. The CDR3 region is CASNFRPGTGLNTEAFF. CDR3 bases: TGTGCCAGCAACTTCCGTCCCGGGACAGGATTGAACACTGAAGCTTTCTTT.